The next 14 T cell receptor beta chains were all read from a single sample in a study of blood T cell repertoires in COVID-19. Clones were read by immunoSEQ multiplex PCR, and TCRdb kept only the in-frame ones, dropping some. The sample lists some 290,000 clones; about 88% were seen once. The sequenced sample was peripheral blood. These receptor sequences come from a woman aged 25 to 39 with COVID-19, enrolled during active disease.

The chain carries TRBV12-3 or TRBV12-4 and TRBJ2-3, with D unclear. The CDR3 totals 13 residues. Trimming removed 1 base at V and 10 bases at J, with 12 bases between. The CDR3 DNA reads as TGTGCCAGCAGTTTAGGCTCGATCCGCGCGCAGTATTTT. Amino acid sequence: CASSLGSIRAQYF.

The V and J genes are TRBV4-1 and TRBJ2-7; D remains unclear. The length of the CDR3 is 16 residues. Germline V gene data show CDR1 as MGHRA and CDR2 as YSYEKL. Trimming removed 2 bases at V and 0 bases at J, with 14 bases between. Written as DNA, the CDR3 is TGCGCCAGCAGCCAATTCAGTGACTCGAGCTCCTACGAGCAGTACTTC. Encoded protein: CASSQFSDSSSYEQYF.

The chain is built from TRBV5-1 and TRBJ2-1; D is perhaps TRBD1 (6 bases). The germline V gene encodes CDR1 SGHRS and CDR2 YFSETQ. V lost 5 bases, J lost 4 bases, and 10 bases lay in between. The CDR3 loop spans 13 amino acids. The chain's CDR3 is CASRPGTYNEQFF. In DNA form, the CDR3 reads TGCGCCAGCAGACCCGGGACATACAATGAGCAGTTCTTC.

The rearrangement joins TRBV3-1 (or the pseudogene TRBV3-2) to TRBJ1-2, with 8 bases lining up with TRBD1. J gave up 2 bases and V 3 bases, and 5 bases lay outside the gene matches. Germline CDR1 and CDR2: LGHDT and YNNKEL (reference sequence). The CDR3 is 15 residues long. CDR3 region: CASSHIDRGNYGYTF. The CDR3 coding sequence is TGTGCCAGCAGCCACATCGACAGGGGCAACTATGGCTACACCTTC.

The chain has TRBV27 and TRBJ2-7; D is uncertain. V lost 6 bases and J lost 3, with 12 bases in between. There are 13 residues in the CDR3. Germline assignment: CDR1 MNHEY and CDR2 SMNVEV (reference sequence). The CDR3 spells CASRFVSSYEQYF. CDR3 nucleotides: TGTGCCAGCAGATTTGTTTCCAGCTACGAGCAGTACTTC.

The chain couples TRBV30 to TRBJ1-2; the D is unclear. V shed 2 bases and J shed 5 bases, with 12 bases lying between them. The CDR3 runs to 13 residues. In germline, CDR1 is GTSNPN, CDR2 SVGIG (reference sequence). As DNA, the CDR3 is TGTGCCTGGAGTCCCGGGAGACTTTATGGCTACACCTTC. It specifies CAWSPGRLYGYTF. Full variable domain (remainder filled in from reference TRBV30 and TRBJ1-2): SQTIHQWPATLVQPVGSPLSLECTVEGTSNPNLYWYRQAAGRGLQLLFYSVGIGQISSEVPQNLSASRPQDRQFILSSKKLLLSDSGFYLCAWSPGRLYGYTFGSGTRLTVV.

V usage is TRBV29-1 and J usage is TRBJ1-3; 7 nucleotides agree with TRBD1. The V gene end was trimmed by 5 bases and the J gene end by 2 bases; junction bases not matched to a gene: 3. CDR1 and CDR2 from the germline V gene are SQVTM and ANQGSEA. This CDR3 region has 13 residues. The DNA for the CDR3 is TGCAGCGTTAAGGGGGCAACTGGAAACACCATATATTTT. Encoded protein: CSVKGATGNTIYF.

The chain combines TRBV7-2 with TRBJ1-4, with 7 bases matching TRBD1. The CDR3 has 15 amino acids. Trimming took 6 bases from V and 3 from J; bases not matched to a gene: 7. CDR1 is SGHTA and CDR2 is FQGNSA in the germline V gene. This chain's CDR3 is CASRPDRAANEKLFF. CDR3 nucleotide sequence: TGTGCCAGCAGACCCGACAGGGCAGCTAATGAAAAACTGTTTTTT.

The rearrangement uses TRBV10-1 and TRBJ2-7; 7 positions match TRBD1. In germline, CDR1 is WNHNN, CDR2 SYGVQD (reference sequence). Trimming cost V 4 bases and J 7 bases; bases outside gene matches: 13. This CDR3 region has 15 residues. The CDR3 bases are TGCGCCAGCAGTGCCGACAGGGTAAATTTGGGGGAGCAGTACTTC. As protein: CASSADRVNLGEQYF.

The chain links TRBV7-3 to TRBJ1-6, with D hard to call. Trimming took 1 base from V and 2 from J, leaving 6 bases between them. The CDR3 has 15 residues. CDR1 and CDR2 from the germline V gene are SGHTA and FQGTGA. DNA of the CDR3: TGTGCCAGCAGCTTAAGAGGCGCCTATAATTCACCCCTCCACTTT. Translation gives CASSLRGAYNSPLHF.

DNA of the CDR3: TGTGCCAGCAGTTACATAGGCCAGGGCGACACTGAAGCTTTCTTT. Protein product: CASSYIGQGDTEAFF. The genes are TRBV6-2 or TRBV6-3 and TRBJ1-1; tentatively, D is TRBD1 (5 bases). V gave up 2 bases and J gave up 3 bases, with 13 bases separating them. Looked up from germline, CDR1 is MNHEY and CDR2 is SVGEGT. The CDR3 is 15 amino acids.

This chain uses TRBV5-8 with TRBJ2-2; TRBD2 is a possible D gene (6 bases). This CDR3 has 13 amino acids. Trimming took 7 bases from V and 3 from J, leaving 10 bases between them. Germline V lookup: CDR1 SGHTS, CDR2 YDEGEE. The CDR3 region has the DNA TGTGCCAGCGGGGACTTTCACACCGGGGAGCTGTTTTTT. Residues: CASGDFHTGELFF. The variable domain in full, completed from reference TRBV5-8 and TRBJ2-2, reads EAGVTQSPTHLIKTRGQQATLRCSPISGHTSVYWYQQALGLGLQFLLWYDEGEERNRGNFPPRFSGRQFPNYSSELNVNALELEDSALYLCASGDFHTGELFFGEGSRLTVL.

The chain employs TRBV6-5 and TRBJ2-7; TRBD2 might be the D (5 bases). Between the trimmed V and J ends, which lost 4 bases and 4 bases, there was a span of 14 bases. This CDR3 comprises 14 residues. Looked up from germline, CDR1 is MNHEY and CDR2 is SVGAGI. Here the CDR3 DNA reads TGTGCCAGCAGTTCTAGGGTGAGGGTATACGAGCAGTACTTC. Translated: CASSSRVRVYEQYF.

This sequence joins TRBV28 and TRBJ2-7; D unclear. With 5 bases removed from V and 5 bases from J, the gap between germline ends came to 4 bases. The germline gives CDR1 MDHEN, CDR2 SYDVKM. The CDR3 has 10 amino acids. CDR3 sequence (DNA): TGTGCCAGCAGTCTAAACGAGCAGTACTTC. Protein sequence: CASSLNEQYF.